This T cell receptor (beta chain) was retrieved from a study of blood T cell repertoires in COVID-19. As for the study in general: The United States, Italy and Spain provided the acute and convalescent COVID-19 samples. Nucleic acid was either cDNA or gDNA, and it came from T cells, B-cell-depleted T cells, or PBMCs.

Per the study methods: The assay estimated nucleated cells by amplifying reference gene primers. Some clones are missing from TCRdb's copy, which holds only in-frame ones; the method was immunoSEQ multiplex PCR. The DNA gave D and trimming, while V, J and clone size come from that table. The repertoire holds some 87,000 clones, with approximately 78% as singletons. The trim removed 3 bases at V and 7 bases at J, leaving 4 bases unmatched. Germline lookup yields CDR1 LNHDA and CDR2 SQIVND (reference sequence). CDR3 length: 14 amino acids. The gene calls are TRBV19 and TRBJ1-4; 8 nucleotides agree with TRBD1. The sequenced material came from peripheral blood. The receptor was derived from a human donor in a cohort sampled during active COVID-19. The CDR3 sequence is CASSIDRGSEKLFF. The CDR3 coding sequence is TGTGCCAGTAGTATCGACAGGGGAAGTGAAAAACTGTTTTTT.